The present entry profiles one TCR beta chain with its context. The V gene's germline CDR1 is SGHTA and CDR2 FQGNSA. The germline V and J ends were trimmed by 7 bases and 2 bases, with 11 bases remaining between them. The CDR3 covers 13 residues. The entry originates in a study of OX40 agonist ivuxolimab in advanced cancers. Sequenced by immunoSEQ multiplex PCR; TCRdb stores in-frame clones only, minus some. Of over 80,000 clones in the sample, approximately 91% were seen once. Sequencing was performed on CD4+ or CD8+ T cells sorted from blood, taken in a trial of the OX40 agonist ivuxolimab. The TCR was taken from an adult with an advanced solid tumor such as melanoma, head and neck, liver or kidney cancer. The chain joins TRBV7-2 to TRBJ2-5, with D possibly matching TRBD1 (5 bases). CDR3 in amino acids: CASKGQMQETQYF. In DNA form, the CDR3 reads TGTGCCAGCAAAGGACAAATGCAAGAGACCCAGTACTTC.